This T cell receptor (beta chain) derives from a study of blood T cell repertoires in COVID-19 (dated by TCRdb to the early 2020s). Background for the entire study: Samples from collaborators originated in the United States, Italy and Spain and spanned both the acute and convalescent phases of COVID-19. The prospective study material was composed of cDNA or gDNA derived from T cells, B-cell-depleted T cells, or PBMCs. Deeply sampled blood TCRbeta repertoires from subjects exposed to, actively infected with, or recovered from COVID-19 were included in the dataset. The repertoires were released in a freely available public database meant as a resource for research on the immune response to SARS-CoV-2. Samples were obtained from the ongoing ImmuneRACE study (first 160 participants) and from 1,254 subjects provided by 6 global collaborators. Nearly every sample came with metadata listing a de-identified subject ID, COVID-19 status, age in years and sex. HLA class I and class II types, where available, came from metadata supplied by the sample provider rather than from assay-based typing.

The CDR3 covers 16 residues, taking in both the cysteine and the phenylalanine. Solely the CDR3 DNA is kept, with 48 bases framed from the first base. V is shortened by 3 bases, J by 6 bases, and the region joining them spans 18 bases. CDR1 and CDR2 were assigned from the germline V gene as SGHNT and YENEEA. Concerning this clone: Its antigen is currently not known. Base qualities are missing; no much larger clone stands one base away.

The paper as a whole reports these results and caveats: Clinical and demographic metadata were provided uncurated, with the amount varying by source and participant.

TCRbeta CDR3 regions were amplified from genomic DNA by means of the immunoSEQ Assay, a bias-controlled multiplex PCR. The authors' pipeline ran thus. Within the assay, amplification of reference gene primers was used to estimate how many nucleated cells each sample contained. Sequence reads were collapsed and filtered to measure the absolute abundance of every unique TCRbeta CDR3 rearrangement. For each sample, productive Simpson clonality was calculated as the square root of Simpson's diversity index across productive rearrangements. TCRdb limited this immuneACCESS table to in-frame rearrangements with V and J called. A share of clones is missing; checked studies link under half to unresolved V genes, and the rest is unexplained. V, J and clone size are taken as reported in that table, and D and trimming were inferred from the DNA itself. The sample table shows 180,000 or so clones, and 65% to 85% are seen once. The ten largest clones take up about 6.7% of the sample.

One collaborating source in Seattle enrolled patients during active infection and followed them longitudinally through the course of disease. Collaborating institutions collected whole blood in K2EDTA tubes following their own protocols. Collaborator samples were shipped for TCRbeta analysis as frozen whole blood, isolated PBMCs, or DNA extracted from either sample type. Specimen: peripheral blood. This TCR derives from a woman aged 40 to 50 with COVID-19, enrolled during active disease. This chain is built from TRBV11-3 and TRBJ2-1; the D gene is not confidently resolved. The CDR3: CASSFRGEGLANEQFF. The DNA reads as follows: TGTGCCAGCAGCTTCCGCGGAGAAGGTCTGGCCAATGAGCAGTTCTTC.